The 12 T cell receptor beta chains below all came from one sample that was sequenced in a study of identical twins. MiXCR, applied by TCRdb to the 5' RACE reads, yields one record per CDR3 protein. The sample carries around 230,000 distinct CDR3 sequences, about a tenth recorded once. The source material was memory (CD45RO+) T cells sorted from blood. The receptors here all came from a woman in her late teens or twenties in good health.

CDR3 bases: TGTGCCAGCGCTCGGGATTTTATAGCGGGGGAGCAGTTCTTC. This encodes CASARDFIAGEQFF. The chain uses TRBV2 and TRBJ2-1, with 8 nucleotides matching TRBD2. The CDR3 consists of 14 residues. V trimming: 8 bases; J trimming: 10 bases; junction bases outside the gene matches: 13. Germline assignment: CDR1 SNHLY and CDR2 FYNNEI.

This clonotype was seen repeatedly, ten times or more. This chain joins TRBV5-1 and TRBJ1-5, with D unclear. Trimming left V 0 bases short and J 3 bases short, with 7 bases between. Germline CDR1 reads SGHRS; CDR2 reads YFSETQ. This CDR3 spans 14 amino acids. The CDR3 coding sequence is TGCGCCAGCAGCTTGGACAGCGACAATCAGCCCCAGCATTTT. Residues: CASSLDSDNQPQHF.

This clonotype was counted between two and nine times. The V and J genes are TRBV2 and TRBJ1-3; D unresolved. CDR3 length: 14 residues. Trimming stripped 4 bases from V and 0 bases from J, with 7 bases between. Germline CDR1 and CDR2: SNHLY and FYNNEI. CDR3 nucleotide sequence: TGTGCCAGCAGTGCACAGTTCTCTGGAAACACCATATATTTT. Encoded protein: CASSAQFSGNTIYF.

The genes are TRBV7-2 and TRBJ2-5; either TRBD1 or TRBD2 may supply D (5 bases each). Germline loops: CDR1 SGHTA, CDR2 FQGNSA. CDR3 length: 13 residues. Trimming took off 4 bases at V and 5 bases at J, with 11 bases between the two ends. The CDR3 coding sequence is TGTGCCAGCAGCTACAGGACGGGGGAGACCCAGTACTTC. The encoded protein is CASSYRTGETQYF. Full variable domain (missing parts from reference TRBV7-2 and TRBJ2-5): GAGVSQSPSNKVTEKGKDVELRCDPISGHTALYWYRQSLGQGLEFLIYFQGNSAPDKSGLPSDRFSAERTGGSVSTLTIQRTQQEDSAVYLCASSYRTGETQYFGPGTRLLVL.

This clonotype was picked up many times. The gene calls are TRBV7-2 and TRBJ2-7; 7 bases are shared with TRBD1. From germline, CDR1 is SGHTA and CDR2 FQGNSA. The CDR3 covers 15 residues. The ends lost 5 bases at V and 2 bases at J; junction bases unmatched: 9. The CDR3 region is CASSIHRGSTYEQYF. DNA of the CDR3: TGTGCCAGCAGCATCCACAGGGGATCGACCTACGAGCAGTACTTC.

This clonotype came up a few times. The V and J genes are TRBV7-2 and TRBJ2-1; D is uncertain. The CDR3 has 14 amino acids. Trimming stripped 5 bases from V and 9 bases from J, with 17 bases between. Germline loops: CDR1 SGHTA, CDR2 FQGNSA. CDR3 sequence: CASSPPELRIEQFF. In DNA form, the CDR3 reads TGTGCCAGCAGCCCCCCGGAGTTGCGGATTGAGCAGTTCTTC.

This clonotype was detected ten times or more. V is TRBV12-3 or TRBV12-4 and J is TRBJ2-7; D remains unclear. V lost 4 bases, J lost 7 bases, and 17 bases lay in between. This CDR3 region has 14 residues. The CDR3 loop reads CASSSTMGKSEQYF. The CDR3 nucleotides read TGTGCCAGCAGTTCCACGATGGGGAAGAGTGAGCAGTACTTC.

CDR3 in amino acids: CASSSSVYAEAFF. CDR3 DNA sequence: TGTGCCAGCAGCTCTTCGGTCTACGCTGAAGCTTTCTTT. The chain uses TRBV6-1 and TRBJ1-1; D remains ambiguous. The CDR3 is 13 residues long. Trimming pared 6 bases from V and 6 bases from J, leaving 14 bases between. Per the germline V gene, CDR1 is MNHNS and CDR2 is SASEGT.

There are many counts of this clonotype. V usage is TRBV18 and J usage is TRBJ1-3; D unresolved. Trimming cost V 3 bases and J 2 bases, with 8 bases left between them. The germline gives CDR1 KGHSH, CDR2 LQKENI. This CDR3 spans 14 amino acids. CDR3 DNA sequence: TGTGCCAGCTCACCCGGGTCTCCTGGAAACACCATATATTTT. Its protein product is CASSPGSPGNTIYF.

In this sample, this clonotype turned up a few times. The V and J genes are TRBV19 and TRBJ2-3; TRBD2 matches at 10 bases. V was clipped by 8 bases and J by 4 bases; unmatched bases: 6. CDR3 length equals 14 residues. The germline V gene has CDR1 LNHDA and CDR2 SQIVND (reference sequence). CDR3 sequence: CASSVAGGPDTQYF. The CDR3 DNA reads as TGTGCCAGTTCGGTAGCGGGAGGTCCAGATACGCAGTATTTT.

This clonotype was picked up a small number of times. The rearrangement links TRBV5-4 to TRBJ2-7; 8 bases map to TRBD1. The ends lost 3 bases at V and 7 bases at J; junction bases unmatched: 24. The CDR3 runs 19 residues. From germline, CDR1 is SGHNT and CDR2 YYREEE (reference sequence). CDR3 DNA: TGTGCCAGCAGCTCTGGGGGGACAGGATATTCCACGATTCTTTTTGAGCAGTACTTC. Encoded protein: CASSSGGTGYSTILFEQYF.

This clonotype has a handful of counts. This chain links TRBV7-9 with TRBJ2-7; D remains ambiguous. V was clipped by 5 bases and J by 5 bases, with 10 bases between them. CDR1 SEHNR and CDR2 FQNEAQ come from the germline V gene (reference sequence). The CDR3 extends over 12 amino acids. The CDR3 protein is CASSHPTNEQYF. As DNA, the CDR3 is TGTGCCAGCAGCCACCCCACGAACGAGCAGTACTTC.